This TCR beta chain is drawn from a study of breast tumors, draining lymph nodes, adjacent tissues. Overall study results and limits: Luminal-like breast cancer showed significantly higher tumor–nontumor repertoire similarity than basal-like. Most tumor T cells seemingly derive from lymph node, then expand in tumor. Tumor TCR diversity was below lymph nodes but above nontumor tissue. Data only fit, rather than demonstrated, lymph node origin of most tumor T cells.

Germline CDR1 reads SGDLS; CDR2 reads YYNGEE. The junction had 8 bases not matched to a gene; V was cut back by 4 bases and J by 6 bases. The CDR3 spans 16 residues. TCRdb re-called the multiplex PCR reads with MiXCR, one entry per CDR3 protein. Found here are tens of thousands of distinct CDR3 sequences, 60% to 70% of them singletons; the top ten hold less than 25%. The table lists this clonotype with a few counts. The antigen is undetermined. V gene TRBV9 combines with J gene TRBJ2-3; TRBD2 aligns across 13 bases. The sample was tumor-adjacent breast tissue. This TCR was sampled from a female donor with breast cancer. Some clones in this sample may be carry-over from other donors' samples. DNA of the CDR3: TGTGCCAGCAGCACAATCGGACTAGCGGGAGCCGATACGCAGTATTTT. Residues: CASSTIGLAGADTQYF.